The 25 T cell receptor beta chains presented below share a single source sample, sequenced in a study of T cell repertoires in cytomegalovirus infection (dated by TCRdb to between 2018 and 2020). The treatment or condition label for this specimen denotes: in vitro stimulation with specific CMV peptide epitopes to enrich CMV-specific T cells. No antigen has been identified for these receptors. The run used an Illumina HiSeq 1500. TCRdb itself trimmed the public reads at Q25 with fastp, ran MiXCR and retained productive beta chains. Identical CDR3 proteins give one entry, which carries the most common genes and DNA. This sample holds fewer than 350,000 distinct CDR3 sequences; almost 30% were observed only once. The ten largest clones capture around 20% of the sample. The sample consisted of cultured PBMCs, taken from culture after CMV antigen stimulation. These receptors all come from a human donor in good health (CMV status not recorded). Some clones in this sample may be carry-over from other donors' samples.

CDR3 amino acids: CASSPTGLYNSPLHF. Here the CDR3 DNA reads TGTGCCAGCAGCCCAACAGGGCTCTATAATTCACCCCTCCACTTT. The rearrangement links TRBV7-2 to TRBJ1-6; perhaps TRBD1 as D (6 bases). This CDR3 has 15 amino acids. V was cut by 5 bases and J by 3 bases, with 11 bases left in between. Germline CDR1 is SGHTA and CDR2 is FQGNSA.

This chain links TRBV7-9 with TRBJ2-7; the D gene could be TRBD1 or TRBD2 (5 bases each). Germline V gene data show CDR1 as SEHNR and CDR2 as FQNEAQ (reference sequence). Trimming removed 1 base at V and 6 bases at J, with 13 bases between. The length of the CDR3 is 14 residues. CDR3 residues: CASSLGAGTGEQYF. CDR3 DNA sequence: TGTGCCAGCAGCTTAGGGGCAGGGACCGGCGAGCAGTACTTC.

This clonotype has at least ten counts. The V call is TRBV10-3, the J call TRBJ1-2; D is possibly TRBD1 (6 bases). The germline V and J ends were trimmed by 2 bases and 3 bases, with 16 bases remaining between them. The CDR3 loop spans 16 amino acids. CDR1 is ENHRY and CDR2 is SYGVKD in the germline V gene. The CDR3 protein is CAISEIVTQGDYGYTF. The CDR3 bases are TGTGCCATCAGTGAGATAGTGACACAGGGAGACTATGGCTACACCTTC.

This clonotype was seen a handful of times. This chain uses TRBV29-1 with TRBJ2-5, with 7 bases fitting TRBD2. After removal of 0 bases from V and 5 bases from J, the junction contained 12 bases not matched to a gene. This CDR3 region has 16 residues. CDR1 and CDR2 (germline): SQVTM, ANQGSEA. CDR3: CSVEDLEGGYGETQYF. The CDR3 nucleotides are TGCAGCGTTGAAGATCTCGAGGGAGGGTACGGGGAGACCCAGTACTTC.

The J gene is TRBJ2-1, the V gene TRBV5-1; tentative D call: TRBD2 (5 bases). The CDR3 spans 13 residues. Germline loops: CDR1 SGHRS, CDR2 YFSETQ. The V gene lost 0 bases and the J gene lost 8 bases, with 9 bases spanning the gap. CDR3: CASSLAERDEQFF. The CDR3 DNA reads TGCGCCAGCAGCTTGGCCGAGAGGGATGAGCAGTTCTTC.

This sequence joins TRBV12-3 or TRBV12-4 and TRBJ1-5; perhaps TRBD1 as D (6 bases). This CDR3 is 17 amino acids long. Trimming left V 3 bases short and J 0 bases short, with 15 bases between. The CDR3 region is CASSFLSGGYSNQPQHF. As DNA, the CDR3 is TGTGCCAGCAGTTTTCTCAGCGGGGGCTATAGCAATCAGCCCCAGCATTTT.

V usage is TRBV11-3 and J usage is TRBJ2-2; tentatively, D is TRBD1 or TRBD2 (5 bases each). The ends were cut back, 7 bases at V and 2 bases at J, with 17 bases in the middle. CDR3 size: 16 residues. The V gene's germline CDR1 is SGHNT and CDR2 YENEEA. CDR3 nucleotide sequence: TGTGCCAGCACCAGGGAGACCGAAGGAAACACCGGGGAGCTGTTTTTT. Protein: CASTRETEGNTGELFF.

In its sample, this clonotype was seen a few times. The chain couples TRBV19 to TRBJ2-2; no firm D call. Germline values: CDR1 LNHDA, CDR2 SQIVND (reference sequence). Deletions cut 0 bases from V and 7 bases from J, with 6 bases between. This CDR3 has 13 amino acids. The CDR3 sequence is CASSIDSHGELFF. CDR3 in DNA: TGTGCCAGTAGTATAGATAGTCACGGGGAGCTGTTTTTT.

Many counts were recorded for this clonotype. The CDR3 DNA reads TGTGCCAGCAGCCAGGAAGAGACCCAGTACTTC. Amino acids: CASSQEETQYF. The V call is TRBV3-1, the J call TRBJ2-5; D is undetermined. The CDR3 is 11 residues long. From germline, CDR1 is LGHDT and CDR2 YNNKEL (reference sequence). Trimming took off 3 bases at V and 3 bases at J, with 2 bases between the two ends.

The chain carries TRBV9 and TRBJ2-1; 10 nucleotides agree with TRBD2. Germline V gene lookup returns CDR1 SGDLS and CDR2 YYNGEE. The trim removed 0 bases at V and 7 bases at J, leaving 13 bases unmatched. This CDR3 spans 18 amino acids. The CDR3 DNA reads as TGTGCCAGCAGCGTAGAGACCCCGGGACTAGCGACTAGGAATGAGCAGTTCTTC. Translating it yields CASSVETPGLATRNEQFF.

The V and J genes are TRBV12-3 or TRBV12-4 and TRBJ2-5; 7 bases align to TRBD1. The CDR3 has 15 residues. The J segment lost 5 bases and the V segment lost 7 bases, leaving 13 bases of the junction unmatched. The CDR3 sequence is CASNQRDSQGETQYF. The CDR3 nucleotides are TGTGCCAGCAACCAGAGGGACAGTCAAGGGGAGACCCAGTACTTC.

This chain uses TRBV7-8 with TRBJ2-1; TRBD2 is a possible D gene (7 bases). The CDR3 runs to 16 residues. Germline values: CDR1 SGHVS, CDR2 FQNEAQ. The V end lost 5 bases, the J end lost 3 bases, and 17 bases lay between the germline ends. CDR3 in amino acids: CASSPSGASGYNEQFF. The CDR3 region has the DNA TGTGCCAGCAGCCCGTCGGGGGCTAGCGGCTACAATGAGCAGTTCTTC.

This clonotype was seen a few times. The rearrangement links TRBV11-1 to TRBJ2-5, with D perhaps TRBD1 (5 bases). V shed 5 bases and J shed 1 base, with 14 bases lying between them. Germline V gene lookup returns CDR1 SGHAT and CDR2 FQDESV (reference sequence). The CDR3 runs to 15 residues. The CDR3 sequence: CASSPGDSLQETQYF. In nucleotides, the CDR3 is TGTGCCAGCAGCCCCGGCGACAGCCTCCAAGAGACCCAGTACTTC.

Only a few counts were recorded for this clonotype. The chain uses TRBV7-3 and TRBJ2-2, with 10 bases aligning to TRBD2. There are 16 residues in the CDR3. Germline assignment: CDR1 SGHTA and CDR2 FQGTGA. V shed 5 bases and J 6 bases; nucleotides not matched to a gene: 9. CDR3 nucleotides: TGTGCCAGCAGCCGTCTGCGCCTAGCGGGGGCCGGGGAGCTGTTTTTT. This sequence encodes CASSRLRLAGAGELFF.

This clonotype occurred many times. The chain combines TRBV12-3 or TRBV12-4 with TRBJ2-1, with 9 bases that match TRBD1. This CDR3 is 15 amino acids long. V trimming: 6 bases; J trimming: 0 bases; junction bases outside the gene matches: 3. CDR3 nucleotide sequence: TGTGCCAGCAGCTTGGACAGGGGCTCCTACAATGAGCAGTTCTTC. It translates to CASSLDRGSYNEQFF.

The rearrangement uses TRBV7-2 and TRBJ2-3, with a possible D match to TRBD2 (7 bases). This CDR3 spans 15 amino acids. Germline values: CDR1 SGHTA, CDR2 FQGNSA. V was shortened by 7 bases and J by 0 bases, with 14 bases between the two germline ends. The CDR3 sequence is CASTTGGGSTDTQYF. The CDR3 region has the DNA TGTGCCAGCACCACAGGCGGGGGCAGCACAGATACGCAGTATTTT.

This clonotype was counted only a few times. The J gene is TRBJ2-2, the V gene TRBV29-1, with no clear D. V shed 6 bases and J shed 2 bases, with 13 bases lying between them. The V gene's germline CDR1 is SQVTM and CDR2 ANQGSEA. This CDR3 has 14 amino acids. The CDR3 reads CSVSELLNTGELFF. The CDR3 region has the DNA TGCAGCGTGTCGGAGCTACTCAACACCGGGGAGCTGTTTTTT.

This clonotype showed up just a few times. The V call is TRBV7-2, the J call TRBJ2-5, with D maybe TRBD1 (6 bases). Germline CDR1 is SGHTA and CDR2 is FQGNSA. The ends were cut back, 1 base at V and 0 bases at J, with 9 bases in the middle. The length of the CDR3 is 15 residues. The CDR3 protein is CASSLGGTNQETQYF. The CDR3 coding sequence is TGTGCCAGCAGCTTAGGAGGGACAAACCAAGAGACCCAGTACTTC.

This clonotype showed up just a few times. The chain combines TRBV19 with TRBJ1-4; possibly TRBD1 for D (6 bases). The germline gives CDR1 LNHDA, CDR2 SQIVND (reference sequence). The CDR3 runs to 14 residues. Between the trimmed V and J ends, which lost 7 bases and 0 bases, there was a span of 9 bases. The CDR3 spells CASTGGPTNEKLFF. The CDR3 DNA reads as TGTGCCAGTACCGGGGGCCCAACTAATGAAAAACTGTTTTTT.

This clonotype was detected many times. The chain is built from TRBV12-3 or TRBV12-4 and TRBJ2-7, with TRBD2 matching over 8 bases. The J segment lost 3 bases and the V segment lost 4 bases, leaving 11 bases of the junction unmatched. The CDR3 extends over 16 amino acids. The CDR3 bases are TGTGCCAGCAGTTCCCGGGGGGGACAAGGAATCTACGAGCAGTACTTC. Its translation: CASSSRGGQGIYEQYF.

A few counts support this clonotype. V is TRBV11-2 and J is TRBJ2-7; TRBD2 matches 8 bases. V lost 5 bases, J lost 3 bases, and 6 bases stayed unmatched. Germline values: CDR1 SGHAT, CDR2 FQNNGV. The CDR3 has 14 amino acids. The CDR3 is CASSASGSFYEQYF. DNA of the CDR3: TGTGCCAGCAGCGCCAGCGGGAGCTTCTACGAGCAGTACTTC.

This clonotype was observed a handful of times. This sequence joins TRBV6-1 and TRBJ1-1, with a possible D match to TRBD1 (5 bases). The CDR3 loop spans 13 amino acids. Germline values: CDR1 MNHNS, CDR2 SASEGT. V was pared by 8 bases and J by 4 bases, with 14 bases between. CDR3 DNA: TGTGCCAGCGTCAGACCGGGGCTCACTGAAGCTTTCTTT. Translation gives CASVRPGLTEAFF.

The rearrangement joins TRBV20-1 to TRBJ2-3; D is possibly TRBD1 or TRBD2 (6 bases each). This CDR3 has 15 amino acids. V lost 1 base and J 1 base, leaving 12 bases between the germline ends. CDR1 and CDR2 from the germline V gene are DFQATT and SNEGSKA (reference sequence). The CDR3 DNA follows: TGCAGTGCTAGAGGGGACGGGGGCCGCACAGATACGCAGTATTTT. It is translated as CSARGDGGRTDTQYF.

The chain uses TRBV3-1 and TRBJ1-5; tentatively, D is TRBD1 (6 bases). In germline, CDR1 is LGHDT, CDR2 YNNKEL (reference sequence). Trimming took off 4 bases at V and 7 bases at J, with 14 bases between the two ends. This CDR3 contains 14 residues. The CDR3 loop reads CASSLTGGEQPQHF. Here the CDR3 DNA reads TGTGCCAGCAGCCTGACTGGGGGCGAACAGCCCCAGCATTTT.

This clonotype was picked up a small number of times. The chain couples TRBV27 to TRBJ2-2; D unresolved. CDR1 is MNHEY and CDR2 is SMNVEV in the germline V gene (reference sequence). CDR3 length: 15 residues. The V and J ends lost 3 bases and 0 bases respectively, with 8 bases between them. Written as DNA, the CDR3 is TGTGCCAGCAGTTTGGTACATCCGAACACCGGGGAGCTGTTTTTT. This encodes CASSLVHPNTGELFF.